The T cell receptor beta chain under discussion was sequenced for a study of cytomegalovirus exposure and HLA in healthy donors. Study-level information: An analysis done earlier identified roughly 120 million unique TCR beta sequences from around 180 million T cells. The study's findings and limits: TCR beta chain V- and J-gene trimming was linked, in a later analysis, to a missense variant in DCLRE1C. Researchers reportedly found TCR beta sequences accurately predicted most subjects' HLA-A and HLA-B alleles.

V dropped 4 bases and J dropped 3; count of bases not matched to a gene: 13. CDR3 size: 17 residues. Germline assignment: CDR1 SGHRS and CDR2 YFSETQ. By share, this clone ranks as medium-sized. Its antigen is not known. The study ran its PCR with 60 Vbeta and 13 Jbeta primers. Only in-frame clones appear in the TCRdb table, and some are missing; sequencing was by immunoSEQ multiplex PCR. The sample contains some 98,000 clones, around 76% of which appear only once. The chain carries TRBV5-1 and TRBJ1-2; 9 bases align to TRBD1. This TCR derives from a human donor in good health. The sample was PBMCs. This chain's CDR3 is CASSQSPGQGTDYGYTF. The CDR3 DNA follows: TGCGCCAGCAGCCAGTCTCCGGGACAGGGTACGGACTATGGCTACACCTTC.